Listed below are T cell receptor beta chains from one sample, sequenced in a study of T cells in tuberculosis. TCRdb keeps only in-frame clones here, not all; method: immunoSEQ multiplex PCR. The sample holds more than 35,000 clones, 90% to 95% seen once. The specimen sequenced was PBMCs. All receptors come from a donor between 10 and 35 years old with latent tuberculosis or without tuberculosis infection. Each CDR3 is given with its conserved first and last residue. The order of the fields is V gene, J gene, clone size, D gene, CDR3 DNA, CDR3 protein. A D gene is named only where the DNA matches it firmly. Some rows have no size entry. The others give once, few or many, or a class for an expanded clone.

>TRBV6-1|TRBJ1-2|once|-
TGTGCCAGCAGTGAAGCAGGCGGGGTGGGGTATGGCTACACCTTC
CASSEAGGVGYGYTF
>TRBV5-4|TRBJ1-1|-|-
TGTGCCAGCAACAATCGGGTCAGTAACACTGAAGCTTTCTTT
CASNNRVSNTEAFF
>TRBV29-1|TRBJ1-2|-|TRBD1
TGCAGCGTCCCACTGGACAGGGTACCAAGAGGCTATGGCTACACCTTC
CSVPLDRVPRGYGYTF
>TRBV28|TRBJ2-2|once|TRBD1
TGTGCCAGCAGTCCCCACCCGGGACAGGGGGCTTCGGTGAAGACCGGGGAGCTGTTTTTT
CASSPHPGQGASVKTGELFF
>TRBV6-6|TRBJ2-1|-|TRBD2
TGTGCCAGCAGTTACTCGGGGGTAGCGGGGGGTAATGAGCAGTTCTTC
CASSYSGVAGGNEQFF
>TRBV5-1|TRBJ2-7|-|-
TGCGCCAGCAGCTTGGTGGTCGAGGGAACCGAGCAGTACTTC
CASSLVVEGTEQYF
>TRBV30|TRBJ2-7|-|TRBD2
TGTGCCTGGAGAAATAGCGGGAGCTTGTACGAGCAGTACTTC
CAWRNSGSLYEQYF
>TRBV7-7|TRBJ2-2|-|TRBD1
TGTGCCAGCAGCCCGGACAGGACGAACACCGGGGAGCTGTTTTTT
CASSPDRTNTGELFF
>TRBV7-3|TRBJ1-1|-|-
TGTGCCAGCAGCTTCAACAGGGATAGTGAAGCTTTCTTT
CASSFNRDSEAFF
>TRBV6-6|TRBJ2-1|once|TRBD2
TGTGCCAGCGGAGCGGGAGGGCCGGGCAATGAGCAGTTCTTC
CASGAGGPGNEQFF
>TRBV30|TRBJ2-2|-|-
TGTGCCTGGAGTCGCCAGGGTCCCGGGGAGCTGTTTTTT
CAWSRQGPGELFF
>TRBV19|TRBJ2-1|-|-
TGTGCCAGTAGTATAGGAGGGATTTACAATGAGCAGTTCTTC
CASSIGGIYNEQFF
>TRBV6-5|TRBJ2-1|-|-
TGTGCCAGCATTCCCACTTGGAGCTCCTACAATGAGCAGTTCTTC
CASIPTWSSYNEQFF
>TRBV6-5|TRBJ2-3|-|TRBD2
TGTGCCAGCAGTTCAGGACTAGCGGTTACAGATACGCAGTATTTT
CASSSGLAVTDTQYF
>TRBV25-1|TRBJ2-7|-|TRBD1
TGTGCCAGCAGTGAGGGGACAGGGGCTACCTACGAGCAGTACTTC
CASSEGTGATYEQYF
>TRBV10-3|TRBJ2-3|-|TRBD2
TGTGCCATCAACGCGCGGGAGGGAGATACGCAGTATTTT
CAINAREGDTQYF
>TRBV5-1|TRBJ2-1|-|TRBD2
TGCGCCAGCAGCTTGCTTGGGAGCGGGGGGAACAATGAGCAGTTCTTC
CASSLLGSGGNNEQFF
>TRBV6-5|TRBJ2-7|-|TRBD1
TGTGCCAGCGGACGGACAGGGTTCGAGCAGTACTTC
CASGRTGFEQYF
>TRBV9|TRBJ1-2|-|TRBD1
TGTGCCAGCAGGACGACAGGGGTTAACTATGGCTACACCTTC
CASRTTGVNYGYTF
>TRBV6-4|TRBJ1-5|-|TRBD1
TGTGCCAGCAGCCCGACAGGGGGCCGCAATCAGCCCCAGCATTTT
CASSPTGGRNQPQHF
>TRBV7-9|TRBJ1-2|-|TRBD1
TGTGCCAGCAGCCAAGGGGGCCATGGCTACACCTTC
CASSQGGHGYTF
>TRBV29-1|TRBJ2-1|-|-
TGCAGCGTCTCCTATAGGGGCCTCTACAATGAGCAGTTCTTC
CSVSYRGLYNEQFF
>TRBV7-2|TRBJ1-2|-|-
TGTGCCAGCAGCTTTCAGTCTCTTGGCTACACCTTC
CASSFQSLGYTF
>TRBV9|TRBJ2-3|-|-
TGTGCCAGCAGCGTAGGGCTCTCCAGCGGATCTAGCACAGATACGCAGTATTTT
CASSVGLSSGSSTDTQYF
>TRBV5-1|TRBJ1-5|-|TRBD1
TGCGCCAGCAGCTTGGGTCCCGGGACAGGATTAAATCAGCCCCAGCATTTT
CASSLGPGTGLNQPQHF
>TRBV29-1|TRBJ1-1|-|TRBD1
TGCAGCGTTGAAGTCTTGGGACAGGGGACTGAAGCTTTCTTT
CSVEVLGQGTEAFF
>TRBV10-3|TRBJ2-1|-|TRBD2
TGTGCCATCAGTCCGCCTCCAGCGGGGGGCTCTGAGCAGTTCTTC
CAISPPPAGGSEQFF
>TRBV5-1|TRBJ1-4|-|-
TGCGCCAGCAGCTTGAACCAGATCGCAACTAATGAAAAACTGTTTTTT
CASSLNQIATNEKLFF
>TRBV7-2|TRBJ2-5|-|-
TGTGCCAGCAGCTTAGTAGGAGGTACTTTACAAGAGACCCAGTACTTC
CASSLVGGTLQETQYF
>TRBV29-1|TRBJ2-1|-|-
TGCAGCGTCATAGGGGTAGTTCTCAGCTCCTACAATGAGCAGTTCTTC
CSVIGVVLSSYNEQFF
>TRBV2|TRBJ1-6|-|-
TGTGCCAGCAGTACCGAGCTACGGGGTTCACCCCTCCACTTT
CASSTELRGSPLHF
>TRBV5-1|TRBJ1-4|-|TRBD1
TGCGCCAGCAGCCTAGGACAGGTTCTTAATGAAAAACTGTTTTTT
CASSLGQVLNEKLFF
>TRBV2|TRBJ1-5|-|TRBD1
TGTGCCAGCAGGTTTGACAGGGGAGGTGTTCAGCCCCAGCATTTT
CASRFDRGGVQPQHF
>TRBV19|TRBJ1-2|-|TRBD1
TGTGCCAGTAGTACCCAGGGGGCTCCCTATGGCTACACCTTC
CASSTQGAPYGYTF
>TRBV4-1|TRBJ1-1|-|-
TGCGCCAGCAGCCAAGATTCGCACAGCCTCATGAACACTGAAGCTTTCTTT
CASSQDSHSLMNTEAFF
>TRBV5-1|TRBJ1-1|-|-
TGCGCCAGCAGCTCTCAGGCAGGGCAGACTGAAGCTTTCTTT
CASSSQAGQTEAFF
>TRBV9|TRBJ2-7|-|TRBD1
TGTGCCAGCAGCCCACGACCGGGGGACAGGGGGCTATACGAGCAGTACTTC
CASSPRPGDRGLYEQYF
>TRBV6-6|TRBJ2-7|-|TRBD1
TGTGCCAGCAGTTATGACAGGGGGTCCTACGAGCAGTACTTC
CASSYDRGSYEQYF
>TRBV19|TRBJ1-1|-|-
TGTGCCAGTAGAACATCTTGGGGGGACACTGAAGCTTTCTTT
CASRTSWGDTEAFF
>TRBV10-1|TRBJ1-2|-|-
TGCGCCAGCAGTGAAAGGGGTACGGATGGCTACACCTTC
CASSERGTDGYTF